Below, 15 T cell receptor beta chains from the same sample are listed, as sequenced in a study of T cell clones after liver transplantation. Clones were read by immunoSEQ multiplex PCR, and TCRdb kept only the in-frame ones, dropping some. Among some 45,000 clones listed, about 82% were seen once. The sample consisted of CD4+ T cells from blood, taken 24 months after liver transplant. These TCRs come from a human patient who received a liver transplant. Among the T cells, some may be from the graft donor.

The gene calls are TRBV5-1 and TRBJ2-2; tentatively, D is TRBD2 (6 bases). V was trimmed by 4 bases and J by 2 bases, leaving 18 bases between them. The CDR3 length is 17 residues. The germline V gene has CDR1 SGHRS and CDR2 YFSETQ. The CDR3 DNA reads TGCGCCAGCAGCGACTCCCCTCCGGGACTTAACACCGGGGAGCTGTTTTTT. Encoded protein: CASSDSPPGLNTGELFF.

The gene calls are TRBV6-1 and TRBJ2-1; TRBD2 agrees at 9 bases. J gave up 6 bases and V 5 bases, and 5 bases lay outside the gene matches. This CDR3 has 14 residues. Per germline, CDR1 MNHNS and CDR2 SASEGT. The CDR3 sequence is CASSLAGGSNEQFF. In DNA form, the CDR3 reads TGTGCCAGCAGTTTGGCGGGAGGGAGCAATGAGCAGTTCTTC.

This clone was observed once. V usage is TRBV19 and J usage is TRBJ1-2; 7 bases line up with TRBD1. Per germline, CDR1 LNHDA and CDR2 SQIVND (reference sequence). J lost 2 bases, V lost 6 bases, and 3 bases had no gene match. This CDR3 has 13 residues. The CDR3 bases are TGTGCCAGTAGCCCGACAGGGAACTATGGCTACACCTTC. This sequence encodes CASSPTGNYGYTF. Using reference TRBV19 and TRBJ1-2 for the parts outside the CDR3, the full variable domain is DGGITQSPKYLFRKEGQNVTLSCEQNLNHDAMYWYRQDPGQGLRLIYYSQIVNDFQKGDIAEGYSVSREKKESFPLTVTSAQKNPTAFYLCASSPTGNYGYTFGSGTRLTVV.

The rearrangement joins TRBV10-1 to TRBJ2-2, with 11 bases that match TRBD2. The germline V gene has CDR1 WNHNN and CDR2 SYGVQD (reference sequence). There are 17 residues in the CDR3. V lost 8 bases and J lost 4; bases outside the gene matches: 12. CDR3 coding DNA: TGCGCCAGCTCGAGAGGGCTAGCGGGGGGACCCACCGGGGAGCTGTTTTTT. It yields the protein CASSRGLAGGPTGELFF.

The count of this clone is one. The CDR3 coding sequence is TGCGCCAGCAGCCCCTCGGGGAGCTCCTACAATGAGCAGTTCTTC. It translates to CASSPSGSSYNEQFF. The chain links TRBV5-1 to TRBJ2-1; D is possibly TRBD2 (5 bases). The CDR3 extends over 15 amino acids. Trimming took off 4 bases at V and 0 bases at J, with 11 bases between the two ends. Germline-derived CDR1 and CDR2 are SGHRS and YFSETQ.

This chain uses TRBV11-2 with TRBJ2-7; D possibly corresponds to TRBD2 (5 bases). This CDR3 spans 11 amino acids. From germline, CDR1 is SGHAT and CDR2 FQNNGV. V was trimmed by 7 bases and J by 5 bases, leaving 9 bases between them. This chain's CDR3 is CASTHGDEQYF. Written as DNA, the CDR3 is TGTGCCAGCACCCACGGGGACGAGCAGTACTTC.

V and J are TRBV5-6 and TRBJ2-1, with 8 nucleotides matching TRBD2. The junction had 12 bases not matched to a gene; V was cut back by 4 bases and J by 6 bases. The CDR3 length is 16 residues. Germline V gene lookup returns CDR1 SGHDT and CDR2 YYEEEE. Here the CDR3 reads CASSAPGTRSANEQFF. The CDR3, as DNA: TGTGCCAGCAGCGCCCCCGGGACTAGATCCGCCAATGAGCAGTTCTTC.

CDR3 sequence: CASSSGTSGRTGELFF. CDR3 DNA: TGTGCCAGCAGCTCGGGGACTAGCGGGAGGACCGGGGAGCTGTTTTTT. The V gene is TRBV5-4, the J gene TRBJ2-2; 15 nucleotides line up with TRBD2. V shed 3 bases, J shed 5 bases, and the junction held 2 bases outside the gene matches. CDR1 is SGHNT, CDR2 YYREEE, per germline (reference sequence). There are 16 residues in the CDR3.

This clone is a singleton in its sample. J is TRBJ2-2 and V is TRBV7-8; D gene uncertain. The CDR3 is 13 amino acids. Trimming removed 1 base from V and 7 bases from J, with 7 bases in between. The germline V gene has CDR1 SGHVS and CDR2 FQNEAQ. Here the CDR3 reads CASSLEWYGELFF. CDR3 coding DNA: TGTGCCAGCAGCTTAGAGTGGTACGGGGAGCTGTTTTTT.

The V call is TRBV28, the J call TRBJ2-7; 8 bases map to TRBD1. The germline V gene encodes CDR1 MDHEN and CDR2 SYDVKM. The CDR3 length is 15 residues. The junction had 13 bases not matched to a gene; V was cut back by 7 bases and J by 5 bases. DNA for the CDR3: TGTGCCAGCATAACAGGAGGACAGGGAAGCAACGAGCAGTACTTC. Protein sequence: CASITGGQGSNEQYF.

The V call is TRBV7-2, the J call TRBJ2-1, with 7 positions matching TRBD2. This CDR3 comprises 14 residues. Germline V gives CDR1 SGHTA, CDR2 FQGNSA. V lost 7 bases to trimming and J lost 6 bases; unmatched junction nucleotides: 9. The CDR3 is CASIGDYLLNEQFF. In DNA form, the CDR3 reads TGTGCCAGCATCGGGGACTATTTACTCAATGAGCAGTTCTTC.

The chain recombines TRBV2 with TRBJ1-6; D remains ambiguous. The V gene's germline CDR1 is SNHLY and CDR2 FYNNEI. CDR3 length: 14 residues. The V end was cut by 7 bases, the J end by 6 bases, with 13 bases between. The CDR3 sequence is CASNIGQLNSPLHF. The CDR3 DNA sequence: TGTGCCAGCAACATAGGGCAGCTTAATTCACCCCTCCACTTT.

This chain connects TRBV19 to TRBJ2-4; D is unresolved. The V gene lost 3 bases and the J gene lost 1 base, with 13 bases spanning the gap. Looked up from germline, CDR1 is LNHDA and CDR2 is SQIVND (reference sequence). There are 16 residues in the CDR3. The chain's CDR3 is CASSIWGTVAKNIQYF. Here the CDR3 DNA reads TGTGCCAGTAGTATTTGGGGAACGGTGGCCAAAAACATTCAGTACTTC.

V usage is TRBV21-1 and J usage is TRBJ2-6. TRBV21-1 is reported as a pseudogene. The CDR3 is 11 residues long. CDR3 DNA: TGTCAAGACTCTGGGGCCAACGTCCTGACTTTC. Amino acids: CQDSGANVLTF.

V is TRBV5-5 and J is TRBJ1-4; D perhaps matches TRBD1 (5 bases). Between the trimmed V and J ends, which lost 0 bases and 4 bases, there was a span of 7 bases. The CDR3 is 14 amino acids. The germline CDR1 and CDR2 sequences are SGHKS and YYEKEE (reference sequence). The CDR3 DNA is TGTGCCAGCAGCTTGGGGGGGAATAATGAAAAACTGTTTTTT. Encoded protein: CASSLGGNNEKLFF.